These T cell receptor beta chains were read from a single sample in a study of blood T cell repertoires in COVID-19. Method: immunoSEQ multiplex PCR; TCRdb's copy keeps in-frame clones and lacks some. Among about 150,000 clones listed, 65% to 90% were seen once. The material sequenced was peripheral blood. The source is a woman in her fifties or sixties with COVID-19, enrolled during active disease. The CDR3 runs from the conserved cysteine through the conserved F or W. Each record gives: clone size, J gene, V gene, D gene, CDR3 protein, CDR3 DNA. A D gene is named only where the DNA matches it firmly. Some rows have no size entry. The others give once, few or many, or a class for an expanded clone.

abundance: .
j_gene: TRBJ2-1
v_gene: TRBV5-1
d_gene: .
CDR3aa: CASSLVHRETYYNEQFF
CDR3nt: TGCGCCAGCAGCTTGGTTCACAGGGAGACCTACTACAATGAGCAGTTCTTC

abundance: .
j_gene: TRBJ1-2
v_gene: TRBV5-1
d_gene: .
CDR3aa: CASSLEGALNYGYTF
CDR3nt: TGCGCCAGCAGCTTGGAAGGGGCCCTAAACTATGGCTACACCTTC

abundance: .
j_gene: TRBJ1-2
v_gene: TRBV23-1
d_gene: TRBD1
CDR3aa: CASSQTRAGSGGGINYGYTF
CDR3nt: TGCGCCAGCAGTCAAACCCGGGCGGGGTCAGGGGGCGGGATTAACTATGGCTACACCTTC

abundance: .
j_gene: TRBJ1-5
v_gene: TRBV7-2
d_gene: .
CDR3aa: CASSSAGNSNQPQHF
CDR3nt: TGTGCCAGCAGTTCTGCAGGCAATAGCAATCAGCCCCAGCATTTT

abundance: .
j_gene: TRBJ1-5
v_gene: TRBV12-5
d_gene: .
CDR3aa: CASGLSVHSNQPQHF
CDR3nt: TGTGCTAGTGGTTTGTCGGTCCACAGCAATCAGCCCCAGCATTTT

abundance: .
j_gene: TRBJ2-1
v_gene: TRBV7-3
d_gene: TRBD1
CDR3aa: CASSLIGTGGYNEQFF
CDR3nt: TGTGCCAGCAGCTTAATCGGTACAGGGGGCTACAATGAGCAGTTCTTC

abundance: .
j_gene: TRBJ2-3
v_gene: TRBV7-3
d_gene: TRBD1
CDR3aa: CASSPIQGTGSDTQYF
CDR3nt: TGTGCCAGCAGCCCTATCCAGGGGACAGGGTCAGATACGCAGTATTTT

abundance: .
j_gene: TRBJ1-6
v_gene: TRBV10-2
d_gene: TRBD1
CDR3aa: CASSLPGQGVGSPLHF
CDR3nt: TGCGCCAGCAGTCTCCCGGGACAGGGAGTTGGTTCACCCCTCCACTTT

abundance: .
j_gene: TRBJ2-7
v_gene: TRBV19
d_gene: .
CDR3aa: CASRERSGSYEQYF
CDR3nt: TGTGCCAGTAGAGAGCGGTCCGGCTCCTACGAGCAGTACTTC

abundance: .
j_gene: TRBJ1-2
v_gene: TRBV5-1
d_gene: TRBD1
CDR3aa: CASSLTGDTNYGYTF
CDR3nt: TGCGCCAGCAGCTTAACAGGGGACACTAACTATGGCTACACCTTC

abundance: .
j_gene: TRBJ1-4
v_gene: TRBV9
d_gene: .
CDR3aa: CASSKNPRANEKLFF
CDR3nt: TGTGCCAGCAGCAAAAACCCGAGGGCTAATGAAAAACTGTTTTTT

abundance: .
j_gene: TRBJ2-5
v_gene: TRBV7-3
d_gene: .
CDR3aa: CASSLRPGVSGQETQYF
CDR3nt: TGTGCCAGCAGCTTAAGGCCTGGGGTTAGCGGACAAGAGACCCAGTACTTC

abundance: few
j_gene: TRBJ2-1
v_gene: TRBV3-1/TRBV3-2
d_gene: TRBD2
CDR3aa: CASSQGSGFQFF
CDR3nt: TGTGCCAGCAGCCAAGGTAGCGGGTTTCAGTTCTTC

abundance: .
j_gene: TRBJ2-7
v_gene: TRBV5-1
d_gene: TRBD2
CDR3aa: CASSSGLAGVEQYF
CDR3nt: TGCGCCAGCAGCTCGGGACTAGCGGGAGTCGAGCAGTACTTC

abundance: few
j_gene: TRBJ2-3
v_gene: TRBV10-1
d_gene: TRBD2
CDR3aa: CARGTSGSSTDTQYF
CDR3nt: TGCGCCAGGGGGACTAGCGGGTCTAGCACAGATACGCAGTATTTT

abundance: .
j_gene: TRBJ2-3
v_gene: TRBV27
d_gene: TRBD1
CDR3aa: CASRSQGVFSTDTQYF
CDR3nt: TGTGCCAGCAGGTCACAGGGGGTATTTAGCACAGATACGCAGTATTTT

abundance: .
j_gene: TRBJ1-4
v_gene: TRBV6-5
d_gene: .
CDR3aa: CASRSLGGPGEKLFF
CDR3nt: TGTGCCAGCAGGTCCCTCGGGGGACCAGGTGAAAAACTGTTTTTT

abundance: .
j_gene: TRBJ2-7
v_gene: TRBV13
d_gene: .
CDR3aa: CASSLSSYEQYF
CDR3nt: TGTGCCAGCAGCTTATCGAGCTACGAGCAGTACTTC

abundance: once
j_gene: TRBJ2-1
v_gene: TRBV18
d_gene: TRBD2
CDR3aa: CASSLGLAVGDEQFF
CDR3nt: TGTGCCAGCTCGCTTGGACTAGCGGTCGGCGATGAGCAGTTCTTC

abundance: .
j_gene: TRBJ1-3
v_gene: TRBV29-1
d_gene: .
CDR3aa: CSVAGGGNTIYF
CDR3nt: TGCAGCGTGGCAGGTGGAGGAAACACCATATATTTT

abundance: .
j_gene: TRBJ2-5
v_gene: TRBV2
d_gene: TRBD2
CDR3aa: CASSGGGPRQETQYF
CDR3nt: TGTGCCAGCAGTGGGGGGGGACCCCGGCAAGAGACCCAGTACTTC

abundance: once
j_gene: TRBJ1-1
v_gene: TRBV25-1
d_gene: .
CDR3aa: CASSESYSRLNTEAFF
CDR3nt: TGTGCCAGCAGTGAATCCTACTCCCGCTTGAACACTGAAGCTTTCTTT

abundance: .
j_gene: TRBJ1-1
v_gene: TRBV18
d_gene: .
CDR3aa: CASSSQEAQTNTEAFF
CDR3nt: TGTGCCAGCTCTTCCCAAGAGGCCCAAACGAACACTGAAGCTTTCTTT

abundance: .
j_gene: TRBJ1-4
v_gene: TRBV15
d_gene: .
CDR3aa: CATSRRAGGAAEKLFF
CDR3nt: TGTGCCACCAGCAGAAGGGCCGGGGGGGCAGCTGAAAAACTGTTTTTT

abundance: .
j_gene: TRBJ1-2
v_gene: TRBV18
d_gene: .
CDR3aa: CASSLNNYGYTF
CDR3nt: TGTGCCAGCTCACTCAATAACTATGGCTACACCTTC

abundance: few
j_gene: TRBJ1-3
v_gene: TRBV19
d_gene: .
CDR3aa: CASSINRLTGNTIYF
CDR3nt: TGTGCCAGTAGTATTAACAGATTGACTGGAAACACCATATATTTT

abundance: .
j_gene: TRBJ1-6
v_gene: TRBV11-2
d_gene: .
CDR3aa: CASSLEPGRNSPLHF
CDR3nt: TGTGCCAGCAGCTTAGAGCCGGGGAGAAATTCACCCCTCCACTTT

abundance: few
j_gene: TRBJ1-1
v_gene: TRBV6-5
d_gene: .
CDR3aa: CASSYGGAEAFF
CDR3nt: TGTGCCAGCAGTTACGGGGGGGCTGAAGCTTTCTTT

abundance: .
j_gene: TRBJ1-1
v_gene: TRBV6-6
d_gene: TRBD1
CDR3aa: CASSPPGQGVSYTEAFF
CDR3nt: TGTGCCAGCAGTCCACCGGGACAGGGAGTTTCGTACACTGAAGCTTTCTTT

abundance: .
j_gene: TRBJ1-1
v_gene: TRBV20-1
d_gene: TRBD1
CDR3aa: CSASVGTGGFTEAFF
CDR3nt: TGCAGTGCTAGTGTGGGGACAGGGGGCTTCACTGAAGCTTTCTTT

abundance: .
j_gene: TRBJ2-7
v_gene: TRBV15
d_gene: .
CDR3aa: CATSLARQLPYEQYF
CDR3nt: TGTGCCACCAGCCTAGCCCGCCAACTCCCCTACGAGCAGTACTTC

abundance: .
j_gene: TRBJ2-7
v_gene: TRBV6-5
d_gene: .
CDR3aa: CASRIAAGPYEQYF
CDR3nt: TGTGCCAGCAGGATCGCGGCAGGGCCTTACGAGCAGTACTTC

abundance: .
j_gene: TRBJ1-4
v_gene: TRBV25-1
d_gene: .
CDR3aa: CASSAPKQDPTNEKLFF
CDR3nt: TGTGCCAGCAGTGCACCCAAACAGGACCCTACTAATGAAAAACTGTTTTTT

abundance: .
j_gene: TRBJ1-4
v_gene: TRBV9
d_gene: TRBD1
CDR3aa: CASSGRQGGASNEKLFF
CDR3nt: TGTGCCAGCAGCGGCCGACAAGGGGGCGCCTCTAATGAAAAACTGTTTTTT

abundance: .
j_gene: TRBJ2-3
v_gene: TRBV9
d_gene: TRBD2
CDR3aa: CASSGTSGSADTQYF
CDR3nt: TGTGCCAGCAGCGGTACTAGCGGGAGCGCAGATACGCAGTATTTT

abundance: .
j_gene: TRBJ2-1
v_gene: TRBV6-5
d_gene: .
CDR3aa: CASSYMGTEQFF
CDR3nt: TGTGCCAGCAGTTACATGGGCACTGAGCAGTTCTTC

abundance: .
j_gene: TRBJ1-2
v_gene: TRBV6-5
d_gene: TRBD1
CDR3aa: CASSQTGGAGYTF
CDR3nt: TGTGCCAGCAGTCAAACAGGGGGCGCGGGCTACACCTTC

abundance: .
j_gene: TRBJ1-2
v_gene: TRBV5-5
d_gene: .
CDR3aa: CASSLGSNYGYTF
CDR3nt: TGTGCCAGCAGCTTGGGTTCGAACTATGGCTACACCTTC

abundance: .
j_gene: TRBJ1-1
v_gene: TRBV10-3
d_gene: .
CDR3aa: CAISESQGTKAEAFF
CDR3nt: TGTGCCATCAGTGAGTCACAGGGTACTAAGGCTGAAGCTTTCTTT

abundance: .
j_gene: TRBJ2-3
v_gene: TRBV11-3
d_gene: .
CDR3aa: CASSLRPDTQYF
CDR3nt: TGTGCCAGCAGCTTACGTCCAGATACGCAGTATTTT

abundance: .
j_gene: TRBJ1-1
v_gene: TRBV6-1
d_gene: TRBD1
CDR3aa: CASSELAGGGTEAFF
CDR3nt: TGTGCCAGCAGTGAACTCGCAGGGGGCGGCACTGAAGCTTTCTTT

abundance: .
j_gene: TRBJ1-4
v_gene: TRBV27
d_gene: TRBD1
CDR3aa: CASSRYQTGGEKLFF
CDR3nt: TGTGCCAGCAGTCGTTACCAGACAGGGGGCGAAAAACTGTTTTTT

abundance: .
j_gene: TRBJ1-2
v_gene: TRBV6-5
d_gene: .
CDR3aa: CASSYYPVNYGYTF
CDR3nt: TGTGCCAGCAGTTACTACCCGGTCAACTATGGCTACACCTTC

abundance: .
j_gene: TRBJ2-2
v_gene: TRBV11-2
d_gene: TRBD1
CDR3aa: CASSTPGTAVRGTGELFF
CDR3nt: TGTGCCAGCAGCACCCCCGGGACAGCGGTTCGGGGCACCGGGGAGCTGTTTTTT

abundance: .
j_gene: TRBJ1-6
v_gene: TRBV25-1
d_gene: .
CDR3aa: CASSDGGSPLHF
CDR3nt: TGTGCCAGCAGTGATGGGGGGTCACCCCTCCACTTT